This T cell receptor (beta chain) is from a study of beta chain features in type 1 diabetes. Study details: Taken together, all samples contributed 90 million to 140 million examined sorted cells.

Points on this clone: Its antigen remains unidentified.

Central memory, naive, regulatory and stem cell-like memory CD4+ cells were sorted by CD45RO/CCR7/CD25/CD127/CD95/CD27. Whole-study findings and limits: Cells expressing TCR highly could be over-represented by cDNA sequencing. TCRB CDR3s from Type 1 diabetes patients were moderately but significantly shorter in all four CD4+ subsets. Whether TCRB rearrangement is influenced by HLA type went unresolved here.

The ends were cut back, 2 bases at V and 7 bases at J, with 5 bases in the middle. This CDR3 has 12 amino acids. Germline-derived CDR1 and CDR2 are KGHSH and LQKENI. Reverse transcribing all isolated RNA meant expressed TCRB transcripts were sequenced. The method was immunoSEQ multiplex PCR; TCRdb's version includes in-frame clones alone and lacks a portion of them. Here the sample spans around 600,000 clones, 12% being singletons. Input material: naive CD4+ T cells from blood. This chain connects TRBV18 to TRBJ1-4; D is ambiguous. The TCR originated in a man aged 25 to 45 with type 1 diabetes. CDR3 nucleotide sequence: TGTGCCAGCTCACCAGGAATTGAAAAACTGTTTTTT. Encoded protein: CASSPGIEKLFF.